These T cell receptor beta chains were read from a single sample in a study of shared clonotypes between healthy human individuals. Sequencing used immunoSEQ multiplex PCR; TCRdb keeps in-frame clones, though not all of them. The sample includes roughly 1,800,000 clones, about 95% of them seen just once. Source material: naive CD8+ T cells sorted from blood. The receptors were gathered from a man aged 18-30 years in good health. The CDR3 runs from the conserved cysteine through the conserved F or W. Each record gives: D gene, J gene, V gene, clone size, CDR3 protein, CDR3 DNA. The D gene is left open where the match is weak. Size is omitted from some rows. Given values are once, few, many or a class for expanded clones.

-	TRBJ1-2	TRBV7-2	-	CASSLDGSRYGYTF	TGTGCCAGCAGCTTAGACGGTTCCCGCTATGGCTACACCTTC
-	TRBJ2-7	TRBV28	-	CASSHTHSYEQYF	TGTGCCAGCAGTCACACGCACTCCTACGAGCAGTACTTC
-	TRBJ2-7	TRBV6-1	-	CASSEDTQSYEQYF	TGTGCCAGCAGTGAAGACACTCAATCCTACGAGCAGTACTTC
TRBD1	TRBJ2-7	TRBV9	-	CASSPSGTGVHEQYF	TGTGCCAGCAGCCCCTCCGGGACAGGTGTCCACGAGCAGTACTTC
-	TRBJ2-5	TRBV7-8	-	CASSPLLGQETQYF	TGTGCCAGCAGCCCCCTTCTGGGGCAGGAGACCCAGTACTTC
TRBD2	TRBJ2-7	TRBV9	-	CASSPNSGTVSYEQYF	TGTGCCAGCAGCCCTAACAGCGGGACCGTTTCCTACGAGCAGTACTTC
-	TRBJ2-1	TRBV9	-	CASSVETSNEQFF	TGTGCCAGCAGCGTAGAGACTTCCAATGAGCAGTTCTTC
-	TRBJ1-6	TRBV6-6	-	CASSSGDGNNSPLHF	TGTGCCAGCAGTTCCGGAGACGGGAATAATTCACCCCTCCACTTT
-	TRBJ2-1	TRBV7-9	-	CASRGASPYNEQFF	TGTGCCAGCAGAGGGGCTAGCCCCTACAATGAGCAGTTCTTC
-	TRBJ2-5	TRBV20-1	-	CSAQLIETQYF	TGCAGTGCTCAGCTGATCGAGACCCAGTACTTC
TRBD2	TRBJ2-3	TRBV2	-	CASRLAGGTDTQYF	TGTGCCAGTCGGCTAGCGGGGGGCACAGATACGCAGTATTTT
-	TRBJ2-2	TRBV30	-	CAWTLEGSGELFF	TGTGCCTGGACCCTCGAGGGGTCCGGGGAGCTGTTTTTT
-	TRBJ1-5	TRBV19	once	CASSIAPYSNQPQHF	TGTGCCAGTAGTATCGCCCCTTATAGCAATCAGCCCCAGCATTTT
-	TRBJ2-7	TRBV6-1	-	CASSLRQVYEQYF	TGTGCCAGCAGTCTAAGACAGGTCTACGAGCAGTACTTC
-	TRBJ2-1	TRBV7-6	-	CASSFGSPNEQFF	TGTGCCAGCAGCTTCGGTTCGCCCAATGAGCAGTTCTTC
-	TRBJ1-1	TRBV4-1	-	CASSQRTVNTEAFF	TGCGCCAGCAGCCAACGGACAGTGAACACTGAAGCTTTCTTT
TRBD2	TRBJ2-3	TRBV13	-	CASSLAGEGTDTQYF	TGTGCCAGCAGCTTAGCGGGGGAGGGGACAGATACGCAGTATTTT
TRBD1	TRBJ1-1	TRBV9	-	CASSVGQGGPGNTEAFF	TGTGCCAGCAGCGTTGGACAGGGCGGCCCGGGGAACACTGAAGCTTTCTTT
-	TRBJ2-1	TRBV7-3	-	CASSPRDGRKSEQFF	TGTGCCAGCAGCCCCCGGGATGGGAGGAAAAGTGAGCAGTTCTTC
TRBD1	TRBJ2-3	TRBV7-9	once	CASSLAKTGGSTDTQYF	TGTGCCAGCAGCTTAGCGAAGACAGGGGGAAGCACAGATACGCAGTATTTT
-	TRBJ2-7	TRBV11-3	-	CASSLGGGYEQYF	TGTGCCAGCAGCTTAGGGGGAGGTTACGAGCAGTACTTC
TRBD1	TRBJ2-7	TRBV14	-	CASSQENYGTAPYEQYF	TGTGCCAGCAGCCAAGAAAACTACGGGACAGCTCCCTACGAGCAGTACTTC